This TCR beta chain is from a study of human T cells and chemical hapten exposure. Study as a whole: Scalp application of diphenylcyclopropenone was performed weekly in patients across the entire roughly 25-week study. Small pooled library volume differences mainly caused per-sample TCR yield variation. The study's findings and limits: High-frequency TCRs, those above 1 in 1000, stayed the same after DPC sensitization. Versus controls, expanded TCRs had significantly more large CDR3 similarity clusters.

This clonotype was counted a few times. Antigen unknown. CDR3 size: 12 residues. V lost 2 bases, J lost 2 bases, and 2 bases lay in between. Described time point: patch test 3, about 24 weeks after DPC sensitization. The treatment here: therapeutic diphenylcyclopropenone sensitization with weekly scalp DPC. In TCRdb, the RACE reads were re-called with MiXCR into one record per CDR3 protein. The table includes about 90,000 distinct CDR3 sequences, roughly 11% detected once. This clonotype was sampled from a woman aged 25-40 years with alopecia areata. Some clones in this sample may be carry-over from other donors' samples. The chain carries TRBV12-3 or TRBV12-4 and TRBJ2-3; D is unclear. The sequencing used whole blood, collected in connection with sensitization to the hapten diphenylcyclopropenone (DPC). The chain's CDR3 is CASSLNTDTQYF. In DNA, the CDR3 is TGTGCCAGCAGTTTAAACACAGATACGCAGTATTTT.